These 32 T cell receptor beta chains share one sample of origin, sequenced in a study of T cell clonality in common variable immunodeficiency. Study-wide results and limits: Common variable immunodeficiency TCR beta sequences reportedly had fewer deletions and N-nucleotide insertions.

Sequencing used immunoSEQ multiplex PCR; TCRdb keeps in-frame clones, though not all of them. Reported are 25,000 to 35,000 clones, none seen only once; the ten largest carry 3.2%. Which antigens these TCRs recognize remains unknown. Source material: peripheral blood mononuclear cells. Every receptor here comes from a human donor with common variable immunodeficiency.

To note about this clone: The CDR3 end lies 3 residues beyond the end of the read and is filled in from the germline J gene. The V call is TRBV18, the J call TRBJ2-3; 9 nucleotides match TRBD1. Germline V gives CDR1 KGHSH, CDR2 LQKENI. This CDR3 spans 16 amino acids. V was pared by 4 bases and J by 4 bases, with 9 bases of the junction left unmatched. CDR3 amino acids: CASSRRSGTGSDTQYF. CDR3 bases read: TGTGCCAGCTCACGAAGGAGCGGGACAGGGTCAGATACG.

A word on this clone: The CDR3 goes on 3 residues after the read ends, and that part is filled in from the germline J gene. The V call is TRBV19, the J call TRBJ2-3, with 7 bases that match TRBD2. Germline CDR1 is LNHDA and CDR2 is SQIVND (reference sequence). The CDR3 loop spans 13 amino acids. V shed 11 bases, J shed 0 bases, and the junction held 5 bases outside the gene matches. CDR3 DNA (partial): TGTGCCGGATCTAGCGGAAGCACAGATACG. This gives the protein CAGSSGSTDT. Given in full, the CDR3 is CAGSSGSTDTQYF. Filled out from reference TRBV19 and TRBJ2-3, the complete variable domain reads DGGITQSPKYLFRKEGQNVTLSCEQNLNHDAMYWYRQDPGQGLRLIYYSQIVNDFQKGDIAEGYSVSREKKESFPLTVTSAQKNPTAFYLCAGSSGSTDTQYFGPGTRLTVL.

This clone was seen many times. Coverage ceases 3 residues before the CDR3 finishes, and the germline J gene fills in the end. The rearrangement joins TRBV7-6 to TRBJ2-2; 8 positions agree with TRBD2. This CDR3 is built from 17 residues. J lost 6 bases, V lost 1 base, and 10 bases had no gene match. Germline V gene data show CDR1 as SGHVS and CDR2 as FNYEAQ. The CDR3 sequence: CASSLGGGLGNSGELFF. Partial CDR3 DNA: TGTGCCAGCAGCTTAGGGGGGGGACTAGGAAACTCCGGGGAG.

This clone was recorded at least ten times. The sequenced CDR3 bases are TGTGCCAGCAGCTTGCCGGGGTTGAAGGAAAAA. This gives the protein CASSLPGLKEK. In full, the CDR3 is CASSLPGLKEKLFF. The chain combines TRBV5-5 with TRBJ1-4; D is uncertain. The observed sequence ends 3 residues before the CDR3 terminus, with the missing tail filled in from the germline J gene. V was pared by 1 base and J by 8 bases, with 12 bases between. Looked up from germline, CDR1 is SGHKS and CDR2 is YYEKEE (reference sequence). This CDR3 contains 14 residues. The full variable domain, its missing parts supplied by reference TRBV5-5 and TRBJ1-4, is DAGVTQSPTHLIKTRGQQVTLRCSPISGHKSVSWYQQVLGQGPQFIFQYYEKEERGRGNFPDRFSARQFPNYSSELNVNALLLGDSALYLCASSLPGLKEKLFFGSGTQLSVL.

The chain's CDR3 is CASSLPGNEQYF. The CDR3 bases that were read are TGCGCCAGCAGCTTGCCAGGGAACGAG. V and J are TRBV5-1 and TRBJ2-7, with D tentatively TRBD1 (5 bases). The CDR3 goes on 3 residues after the read ends, and that part is filled in from the germline J gene. V lost 1 base and J 5 bases, leaving 7 bases between the germline ends. The germline gives CDR1 SGHRS, CDR2 YFSETQ. The CDR3 length is 12 residues.

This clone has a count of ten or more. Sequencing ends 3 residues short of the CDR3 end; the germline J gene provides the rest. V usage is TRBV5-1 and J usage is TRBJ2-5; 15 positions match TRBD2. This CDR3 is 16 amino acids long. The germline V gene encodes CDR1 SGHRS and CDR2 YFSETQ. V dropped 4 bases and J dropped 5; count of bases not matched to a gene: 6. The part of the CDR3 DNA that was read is TGCGCCAGCAGCGGGGGACTAGCGGGAGGCGGGGAGACC. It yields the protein CASSGGLAGGGET. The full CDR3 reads CASSGGLAGGGETQYF.

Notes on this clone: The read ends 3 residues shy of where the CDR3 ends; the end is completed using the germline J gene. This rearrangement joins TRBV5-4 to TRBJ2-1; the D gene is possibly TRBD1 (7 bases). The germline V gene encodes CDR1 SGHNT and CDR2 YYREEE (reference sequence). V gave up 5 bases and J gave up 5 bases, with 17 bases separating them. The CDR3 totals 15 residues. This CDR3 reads CASSLGGLANNEQFF. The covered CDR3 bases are TGTGCCAGCAGTTTAGGGGGCCTAGCGAACAATGAG.

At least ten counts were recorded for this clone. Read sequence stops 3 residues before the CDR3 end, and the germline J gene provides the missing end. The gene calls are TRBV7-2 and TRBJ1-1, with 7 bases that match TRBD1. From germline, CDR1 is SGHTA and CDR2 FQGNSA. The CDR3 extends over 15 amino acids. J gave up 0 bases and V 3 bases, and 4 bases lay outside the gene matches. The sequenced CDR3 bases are TGTGCCAGCAGCTTGACAGGGAGAATGAACACTGAA. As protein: CASSLTGRMNTE. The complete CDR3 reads CASSLTGRMNTEAFF.

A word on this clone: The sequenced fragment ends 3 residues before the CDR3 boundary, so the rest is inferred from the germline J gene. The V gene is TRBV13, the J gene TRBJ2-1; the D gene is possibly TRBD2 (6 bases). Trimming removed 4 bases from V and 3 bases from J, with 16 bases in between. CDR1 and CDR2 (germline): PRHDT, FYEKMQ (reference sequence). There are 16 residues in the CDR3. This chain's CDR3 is CASSSMGGGFYNEQFF. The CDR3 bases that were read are TGTGCCAGCAGCTCCATGGGGGGAGGTTTCTACAATGAG. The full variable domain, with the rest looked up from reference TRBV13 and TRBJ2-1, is AAGVIQSPRHLIKEKRETATLKCYPIPRHDTVYWYQQGPGQDPQFLISFYEKMQSDKGSIPDRFSAQQFSDYHSELNMSSLELGDSALYFCASSSMGGGFYNEQFFGPGTRLTVL.

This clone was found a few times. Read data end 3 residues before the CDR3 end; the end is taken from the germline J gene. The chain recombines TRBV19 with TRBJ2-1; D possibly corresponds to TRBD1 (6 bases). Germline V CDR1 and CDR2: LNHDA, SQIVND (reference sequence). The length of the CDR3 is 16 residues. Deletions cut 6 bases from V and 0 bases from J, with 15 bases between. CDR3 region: CASSSDRLSSYNEQFF. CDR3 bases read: TGTGCCAGTAGCTCCGACAGGCTAAGCTCCTACAATGAG.

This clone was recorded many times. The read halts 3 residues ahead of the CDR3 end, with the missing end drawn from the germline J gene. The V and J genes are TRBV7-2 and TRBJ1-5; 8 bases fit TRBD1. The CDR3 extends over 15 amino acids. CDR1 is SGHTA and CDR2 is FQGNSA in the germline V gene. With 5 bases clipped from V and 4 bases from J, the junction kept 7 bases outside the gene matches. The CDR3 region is CASSTTTGANQPQHF. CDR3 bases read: TGTGCCAGCAGCACCACGACAGGGGCGAATCAGCCC.

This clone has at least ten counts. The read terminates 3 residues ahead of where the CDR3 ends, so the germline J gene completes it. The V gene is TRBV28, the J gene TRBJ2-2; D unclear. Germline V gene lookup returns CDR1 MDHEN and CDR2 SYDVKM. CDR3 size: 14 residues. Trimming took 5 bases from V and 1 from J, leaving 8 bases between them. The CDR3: CASSTRQNTGELFF. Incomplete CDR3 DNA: TGTGCCAGCAGTACAAGACAGAACACCGGGGAG.

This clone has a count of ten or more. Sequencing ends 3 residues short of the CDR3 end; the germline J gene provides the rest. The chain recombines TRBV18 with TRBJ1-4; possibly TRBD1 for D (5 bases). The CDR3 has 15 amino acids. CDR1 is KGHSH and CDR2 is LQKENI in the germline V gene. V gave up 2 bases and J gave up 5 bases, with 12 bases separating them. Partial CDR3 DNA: TGTGCCAGCTCACCAGGGACTCAAACGAATGAAAAA. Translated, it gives CASSPGTQTNEK. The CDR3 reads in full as CASSPGTQTNEKLFF. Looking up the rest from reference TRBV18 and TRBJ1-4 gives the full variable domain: NAGVMQNPRHLVRRRGQEARLRCSPMKGHSHVYWYRQLPEEGLKFMVYLQKENIIDESGMPKERFSAEFPKEGPSILRIQQVVRGDSAAYFCASSPGTQTNEKLFFGSGTQLSVL.

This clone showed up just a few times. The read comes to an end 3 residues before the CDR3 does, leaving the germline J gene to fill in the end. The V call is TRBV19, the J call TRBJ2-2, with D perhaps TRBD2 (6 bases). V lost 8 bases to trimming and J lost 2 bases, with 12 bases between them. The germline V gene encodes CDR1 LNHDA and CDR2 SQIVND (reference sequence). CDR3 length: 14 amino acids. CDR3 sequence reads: CASDTSLNTGELFF. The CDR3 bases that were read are TGTGCCAGTGATACTAGCCTTAACACCGGGGAG.

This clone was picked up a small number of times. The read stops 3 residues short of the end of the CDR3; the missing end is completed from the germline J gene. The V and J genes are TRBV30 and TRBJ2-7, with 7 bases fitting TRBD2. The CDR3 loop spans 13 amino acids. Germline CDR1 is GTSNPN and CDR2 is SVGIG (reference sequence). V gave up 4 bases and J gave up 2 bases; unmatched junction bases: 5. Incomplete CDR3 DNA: TGTGCCTGGAAGAGCGGGACGCCCTACGAG. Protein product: CAWKSGTPYE. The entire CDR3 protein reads CAWKSGTPYEQYF.

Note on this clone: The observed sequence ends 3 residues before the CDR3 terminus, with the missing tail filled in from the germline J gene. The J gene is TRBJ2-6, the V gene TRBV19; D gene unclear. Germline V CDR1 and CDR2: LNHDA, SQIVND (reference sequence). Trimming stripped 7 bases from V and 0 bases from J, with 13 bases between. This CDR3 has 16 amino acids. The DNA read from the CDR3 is TGTGCCAGTACCAGTCAACACAACTCTGGGGCCAACGTC. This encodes CASTSQHNSGANV. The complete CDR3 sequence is CASTSQHNSGANVLTF.

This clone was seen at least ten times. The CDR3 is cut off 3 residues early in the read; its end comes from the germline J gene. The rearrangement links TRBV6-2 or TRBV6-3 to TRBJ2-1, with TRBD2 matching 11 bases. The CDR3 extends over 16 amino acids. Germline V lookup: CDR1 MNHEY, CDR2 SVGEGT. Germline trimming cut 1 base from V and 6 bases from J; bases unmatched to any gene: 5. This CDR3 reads CASSYYSGRAGNEQFF. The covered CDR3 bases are TGTGCCAGCAGTTACTATAGCGGGAGGGCCGGCAATGAG.

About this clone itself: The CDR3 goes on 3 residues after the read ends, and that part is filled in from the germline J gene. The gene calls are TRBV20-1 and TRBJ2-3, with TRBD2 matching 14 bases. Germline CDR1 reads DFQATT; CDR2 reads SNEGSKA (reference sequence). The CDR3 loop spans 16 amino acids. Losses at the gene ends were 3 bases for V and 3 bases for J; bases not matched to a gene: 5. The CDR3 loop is CSASLTSGRGTDTQYF. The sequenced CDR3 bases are TGCAGTGCTAGCCTGACTAGCGGGAGGGGAACAGATACG.

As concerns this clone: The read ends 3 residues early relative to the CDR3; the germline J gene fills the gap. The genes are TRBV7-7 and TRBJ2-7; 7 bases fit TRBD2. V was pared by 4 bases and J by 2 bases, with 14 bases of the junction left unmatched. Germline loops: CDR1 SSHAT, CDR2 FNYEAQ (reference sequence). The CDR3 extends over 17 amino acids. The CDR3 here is CASSYLRCLAVPYEQYF. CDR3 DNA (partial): TGTGCCAGCAGCTACCTACGGTGTCTAGCGGTTCCCTACGAG.

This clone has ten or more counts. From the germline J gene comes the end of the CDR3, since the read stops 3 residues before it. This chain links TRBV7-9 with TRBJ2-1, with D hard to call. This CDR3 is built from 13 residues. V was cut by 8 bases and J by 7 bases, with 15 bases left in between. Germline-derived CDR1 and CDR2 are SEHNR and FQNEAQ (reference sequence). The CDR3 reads CASEIPLANEQFF. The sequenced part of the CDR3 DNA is TGTGCCAGCGAGATTCCCCTCGCGAATGAG.

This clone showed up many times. CDR3 protein: CASSYTSGRAGEQYF. Partial CDR3 DNA: TGTGCCAGCAGCTATACTAGCGGGAGGGCCGGCGAG. The chain has TRBV5-6 and TRBJ2-7; 13 bases match TRBD2. The observed sequence ends 3 residues before the CDR3 terminus, with the missing tail filled in from the germline J gene. The CDR3 is 15 residues long. CDR1 is SGHDT and CDR2 is YYEEEE in the germline V gene. The junction had 6 bases not matched to a gene; V was cut back by 3 bases and J by 6 bases. Full variable domain (remainder filled in from reference TRBV5-6 and TRBJ2-7): DAGVTQSPTHLIKTRGQQVTLRCSPKSGHDTVSWYQQALGQGPQFIFQYYEEEERQRGNFPDRFSGHQFPNYSSELNVNALLLGDSALYLCASSYTSGRAGEQYFGPGTRLTVT.

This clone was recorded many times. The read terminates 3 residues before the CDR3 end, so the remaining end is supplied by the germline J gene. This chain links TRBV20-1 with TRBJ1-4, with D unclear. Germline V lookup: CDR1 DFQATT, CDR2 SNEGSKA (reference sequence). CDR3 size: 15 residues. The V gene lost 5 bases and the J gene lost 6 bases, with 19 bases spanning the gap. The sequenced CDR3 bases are TGCAGTGCTCTAGAGAAATCTACACCCGATGAAAAA. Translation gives CSALEKSTPDEK. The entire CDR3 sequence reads CSALEKSTPDEKLFF.

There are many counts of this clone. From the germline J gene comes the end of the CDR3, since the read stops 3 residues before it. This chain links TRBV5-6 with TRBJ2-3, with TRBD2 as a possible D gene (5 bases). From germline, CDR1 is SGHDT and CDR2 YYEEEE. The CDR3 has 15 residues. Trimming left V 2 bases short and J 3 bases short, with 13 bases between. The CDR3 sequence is CASSFIAGSTDTQYF. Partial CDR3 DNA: TGTGCCAGCAGCTTTATCGCGGGCTCTACAGATACG.

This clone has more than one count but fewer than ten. The chain's CDR3 is CASSRGGGTQYF. The sequenced part of the CDR3 DNA is TGTGCCAGCAGCCGCGGGGGGGGAACG. The V gene is TRBV7-2, the J gene TRBJ2-3; 9 bases align to TRBD2. The read terminates 3 residues before the CDR3 end, so the remaining end is supplied by the germline J gene. Germline lookup yields CDR1 SGHTA and CDR2 FQGNSA. The CDR3 sequence is 12 residues long.

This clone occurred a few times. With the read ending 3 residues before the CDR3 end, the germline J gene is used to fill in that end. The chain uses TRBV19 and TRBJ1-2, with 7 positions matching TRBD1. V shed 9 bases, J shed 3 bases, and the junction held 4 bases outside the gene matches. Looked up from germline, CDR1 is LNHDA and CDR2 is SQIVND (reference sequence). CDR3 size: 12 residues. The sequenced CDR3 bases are TGTGCCAGCTGGGGGACAGACTATGGC. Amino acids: CASWGTDYG. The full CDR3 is CASWGTDYGYTF.

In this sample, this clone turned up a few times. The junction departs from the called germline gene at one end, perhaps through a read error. CDR3 amino acids: CASPPQGIYNEQFF. Incomplete CDR3 DNA: TGTGCCAGCCCACCTCAGGGGATCTACAATGAG. V is TRBV18 and J is TRBJ2-1; D may be TRBD1 (6 bases). From the germline J gene comes the end of the CDR3, since the read stops 3 residues before it. CDR1 and CDR2 from the germline V gene are KGHSH and LQKENI. The CDR3 loop spans 14 amino acids.

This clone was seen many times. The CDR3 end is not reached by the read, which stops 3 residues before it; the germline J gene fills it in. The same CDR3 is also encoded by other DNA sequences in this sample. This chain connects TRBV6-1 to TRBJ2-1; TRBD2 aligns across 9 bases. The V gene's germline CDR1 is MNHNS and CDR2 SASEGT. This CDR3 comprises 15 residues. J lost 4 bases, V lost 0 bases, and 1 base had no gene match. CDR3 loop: CASSEALAGYNEQFF. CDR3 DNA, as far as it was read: TGTGCCAGCAGTGAAGCACTAGCGGGTTACAATGAG.

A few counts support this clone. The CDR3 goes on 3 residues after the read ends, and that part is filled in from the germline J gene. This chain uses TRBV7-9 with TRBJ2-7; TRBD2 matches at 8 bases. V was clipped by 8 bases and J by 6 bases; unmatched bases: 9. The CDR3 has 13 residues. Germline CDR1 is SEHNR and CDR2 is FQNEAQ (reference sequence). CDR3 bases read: TGTGCCAGCGGCCCCGGGACTAGGGGCGAG. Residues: CASGPGTRGE. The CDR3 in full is CASGPGTRGEQYF.

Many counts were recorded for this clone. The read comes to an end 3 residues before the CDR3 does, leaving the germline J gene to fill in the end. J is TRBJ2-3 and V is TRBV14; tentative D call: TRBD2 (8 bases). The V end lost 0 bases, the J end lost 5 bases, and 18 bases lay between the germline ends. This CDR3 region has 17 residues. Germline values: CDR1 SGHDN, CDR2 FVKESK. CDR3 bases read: TGTGCCAGCAGCCAAGATGAGGCGACAGGGACTAGAGATACG. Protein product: CASSQDEATGTRDT. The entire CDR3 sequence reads CASSQDEATGTRDTQYF.

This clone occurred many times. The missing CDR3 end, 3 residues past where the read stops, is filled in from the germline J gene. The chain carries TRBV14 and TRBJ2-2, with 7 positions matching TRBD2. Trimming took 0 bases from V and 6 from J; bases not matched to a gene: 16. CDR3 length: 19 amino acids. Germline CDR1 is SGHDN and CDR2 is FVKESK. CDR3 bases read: TGTGCCAGCAGCCAAGATCCCGTCCGACTAGCTACTACGTCCGGGGAG. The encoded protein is CASSQDPVRLATTSGE. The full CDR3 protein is CASSQDPVRLATTSGELFF.

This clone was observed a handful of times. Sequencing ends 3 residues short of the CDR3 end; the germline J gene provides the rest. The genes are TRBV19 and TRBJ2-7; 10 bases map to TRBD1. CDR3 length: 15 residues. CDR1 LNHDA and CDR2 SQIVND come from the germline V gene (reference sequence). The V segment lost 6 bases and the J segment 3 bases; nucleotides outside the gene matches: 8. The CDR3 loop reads CASSPGTGVLYEQYF. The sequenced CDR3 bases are TGTGCCAGTAGCCCCGGGACAGGGGTACTCTACGAG.

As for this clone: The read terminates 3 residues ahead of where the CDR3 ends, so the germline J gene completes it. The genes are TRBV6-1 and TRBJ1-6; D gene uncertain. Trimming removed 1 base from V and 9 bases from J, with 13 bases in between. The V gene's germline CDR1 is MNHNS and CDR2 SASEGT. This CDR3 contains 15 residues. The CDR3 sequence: CASSEGSGRPSPLHF. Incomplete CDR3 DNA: TGTGCCAGCAGTGAAGGTTCGGGGAGACCTTCACCC.